This T cell receptor beta chain was sequenced during a study of T cell repertoires in cytomegalovirus infection. Points from the study as a whole: There were carriers of CMV plus the relevant HLA, and cumulative public TCR beta family frequency identified them.

TCRdb reprocessed the reads via MiXCR and lists one record per CDR3 protein. The sample includes fewer than 900,000 distinct CDR3 sequences, roughly 28% of them seen just once. The V end was cut by 7 bases, the J end by 1 base, with 13 bases between. The CDR3 runs 14 residues. Germline CDR1 MNHEY, CDR2 SMNVEV (reference sequence). This clonotype has only a few counts. As yet, its antigen is unknown. The receptor comes from a human donor in good health (CMV status not recorded). Some clones in this sample may be carry-over from other donors' samples. This chain joins TRBV27 and TRBJ1-1; D call uncertain. The specimen comprised cultured CD8+ T cells from PBMCs, sampled from culture after CMV antigen stimulation. The CDR3 DNA sequence: TGTGCCAGCACCCCACACCCTGAGAACACTGAAGCTTTCTTT. This sequence encodes CASTPHPENTEAFF.